Each of the 29 T cell receptor beta chains below was sequenced from the same sample in a study of shared clonotypes between healthy human individuals. Sequencing was performed with immunoSEQ multiplex PCR; in TCRdb, only in-frame clones are kept and a portion is missing. Here the sample spans around 430,000 clones, roughly 80% being singletons. Material: PBMCs. The receptors were sampled from a woman in her forties in good health. Some clones in this sample may be carry-over from other donors' samples.

This clone has more than one count but fewer than ten. As DNA, the CDR3 is TGTGCCAGCTCACCCTTTACAGGGGATTATCAGCCCCAGCATTTT. It codes for CASSPFTGDYQPQHF. This sequence joins TRBV18 and TRBJ1-5, with 7 nucleotides matching TRBD1. CDR1 is KGHSH, CDR2 LQKENI, per germline. The CDR3 is 15 amino acids. V shed 3 bases, J shed 5 bases, and the junction held 7 bases outside the gene matches.

The V gene is TRBV7-6, the J gene TRBJ2-5, with 11 bases identical to TRBD2. Germline CDR1 SGHVS, CDR2 FNYEAQ. V was clipped by 5 bases and J by 6 bases; unmatched bases: 5. This CDR3 spans 14 amino acids. CDR3 in DNA: TGTGCCAGCAGCACAACTAGCGGGAGTAAGACCCAGTACTTC. Its protein product is CASSTTSGSKTQYF. Based on the CDR3 plus reference TRBV7-6 and TRBJ2-5, the full variable domain is GAGVSQSPRYKVTKRGQDVALRCDPISGHVSLYWYRQALGQGPEFLTYFNYEAQQDKSGLPNDRFSAERPEGSISTLTIQRTEQRDSAMYRCASSTTSGSKTQYFGPGTRLLVL.

J is TRBJ2-7 and V is TRBV7-9, with 9 positions matching TRBD1. This CDR3 comprises 15 residues. Germline V gene lookup returns CDR1 SEHNR and CDR2 FQNEAQ (reference sequence). Trimming cost V 5 bases and J 6 bases; bases outside gene matches: 11. The CDR3 DNA sequence: TGTGCCAGCAGCCCAACAGCCGGGACAGGGCGCGAGCAGTACTTC. Its protein is CASSPTAGTGREQYF.

The chain recombines TRBV9 with TRBJ2-1; D is uncertain. The CDR3 spans 15 residues. Germline CDR1 is SGDLS and CDR2 is YYNGEE. Trimming removed 0 bases from V and 1 base from J, with 8 bases in between. CDR3 loop: CASSVAAGSYNEQFF. DNA of the CDR3: TGTGCCAGCAGCGTAGCGGCAGGATCCTACAATGAGCAGTTCTTC.

The chain is built from TRBV7-9 and TRBJ2-4; 7 nucleotides match TRBD2. With V trimmed by 5 bases and J by 6 bases, 10 bases remained unmatched. The CDR3 sequence is 15 residues long. Germline loops: CDR1 SEHNR, CDR2 FQNEAQ (reference sequence). The CDR3 protein is CASSQLSGKGNIQYF. The CDR3, as DNA: TGTGCCAGCAGCCAATTGAGCGGGAAAGGAAACATTCAGTACTTC.

As for this clone: The identical CDR3 is also encoded by other nucleotide sequences in the sample. This chain uses TRBV5-1 with TRBJ1-2, with 7 positions matching TRBD1. The V and J ends lost 3 bases and 2 bases, in that order; junction bases with no gene match: 1. The CDR3 length is 13 residues. Germline V gives CDR1 SGHRS, CDR2 YFSETQ. CDR3 protein: CASSSGQNYGYTF. The CDR3 nucleotides are TGCGCCAGCAGCTCGGGACAGAACTATGGCTACACCTTC.

The chain combines TRBV21-1 with TRBJ1-1. TRBV21-1 is given as a pseudogene. The CDR3 covers 12 residues. The CDR3 sequence is CASSKPGKKAFF. The CDR3 bases are TGTGCCAGCAGCAAACCGGGAAAAAAAGCTTTCTTT.

This chain joins TRBV29-1 and TRBJ2-7; D may correspond to TRBD1 or TRBD2 (5 bases each). V was trimmed by 7 bases and J by 4 bases, leaving 11 bases between them. The germline gives CDR1 SQVTM, CDR2 ANQGSEA. The CDR3 length is 11 residues. The CDR3 DNA sequence: TGCAGCGCCGGGACCACATACGAGCAGTACTTC. Encoded protein: CSAGTTYEQYF.

This rearrangement joins TRBV4-2 to TRBJ1-2, with 10 bases that match TRBD1. The CDR3 loop spans 15 amino acids. J was trimmed by 2 bases and V by 4 bases; bases with no gene match: 4. Germline loops: CDR1 LGHNA, CDR2 YNFKEQ. The CDR3 bases are TGTGCCAGCAGCCTCCGACAGGGGGCGAACTATGGCTACACCTTC. Protein sequence: CASSLRQGANYGYTF.

The chain carries TRBV5-1 and TRBJ1-2; D may be TRBD1 (5 bases). CDR3 length: 14 amino acids. The V end lost 0 bases, the J end lost 6 bases, and 12 bases lay between the germline ends. CDR1 SGHRS and CDR2 YFSETQ come from the germline V gene. For the CDR3, the DNA is TGCGCCAGCAGCTTGGAGGCCAGGGATGATGGCTACACCTTC. This codes for CASSLEARDDGYTF.

This clone was seen a few times. V usage is TRBV19 and J usage is TRBJ2-2; 7 bases line up with TRBD1. Germline V gene data show CDR1 as LNHDA and CDR2 as SQIVND (reference sequence). The trim removed 3 bases at V and 8 bases at J, leaving 12 bases unmatched. The CDR3 length is 16 residues. The chain's CDR3 is CASSIRRQGIPGELFF. The CDR3 bases are TGTGCCAGTAGTATTAGGAGACAGGGAATTCCAGGGGAGCTGTTTTTT.

The chain carries TRBV7-2 and TRBJ2-4; D perhaps matches TRBD1 (5 bases). The CDR3 is 13 residues long. Germline loops: CDR1 SGHTA, CDR2 FQGNSA. V lost 5 bases and J lost 9, with 14 bases in between. In DNA form, the CDR3 reads TGTGCCAGCAGCATTCGTGAAAGGGGCATTCAGTACTTC. This sequence encodes CASSIRERGIQYF.

This chain uses TRBV7-2 with TRBJ1-1; 7 bases fit TRBD1. This CDR3 is 12 amino acids long. V dropped 4 bases and J dropped 10; count of bases not matched to a gene: 6. Germline V lookup: CDR1 SGHTA, CDR2 FQGNSA. CDR3: CASSSDRRGAFF. CDR3 bases: TGTGCCAGCAGCTCGGACAGGCGAGGAGCTTTCTTT.

A few counts support this clone. The rearrangement uses TRBV7-2 and TRBJ2-2; 8 bases line up with TRBD2. Germline V gene data show CDR1 as SGHTA and CDR2 as FQGNSA. This CDR3 is built from 18 residues. The V segment lost 1 base and the J segment 5 bases; nucleotides outside the gene matches: 12. CDR3 nucleotides: TGTGCCAGCAGCTTAGAAGGCGGGAGGTCTGGGGGTACCGGGGAGCTGTTTTTT. The encoded protein is CASSLEGGRSGGTGELFF.

V and J are TRBV7-2 and TRBJ2-7; D is perhaps TRBD1 (6 bases). In germline, CDR1 is SGHTA, CDR2 FQGNSA. V was trimmed by 2 bases and J by 6 bases, leaving 17 bases between them. The CDR3 is 15 residues long. The CDR3, as DNA: TGTGCCAGCAGCTTAATGCTGGACAGTCCGTCCGAGCAGTACTTC. Its protein is CASSLMLDSPSEQYF.

The J gene is TRBJ2-1, the V gene TRBV28; D assignment may be TRBD1 or TRBD2 (5 bases each). Germline V CDR1 and CDR2: MDHEN, SYDVKM. V dropped 6 bases and J dropped 9 bases, with 18 bases sitting between them. The CDR3 covers 14 residues. CDR3 protein: CASSTPGPRGEQFF. CDR3 nucleotides: TGTGCCAGCAGCACGCCGGGACCACGGGGTGAGCAGTTCTTC.

In this sample, this clone turned up once. The DNA for the CDR3 is TGTGCCAGCAGCCCTTGGGGACAAGAGACCCAGTACTTC. Protein product: CASSPWGQETQYF. V usage is TRBV5-4 and J usage is TRBJ2-5, with no clear D. Trimming removed 4 bases from V and 2 bases from J, with 9 bases in between. Germline V gives CDR1 SGHNT, CDR2 YYREEE (reference sequence). The CDR3 contains 13 residues.

This chain connects TRBV4-1 to TRBJ2-5, with 9 bases identical to TRBD2. The end of the DNA aligns better with TRBJ2-7, so the J call may be wrong. Germline CDR1 MGHRA, CDR2 YSYEKL. This CDR3 has 16 residues. This CDR3 is CASSQGLAESSYEQYF. CDR3 in DNA: TGCGCCAGCAGCCAGGGACTAGCTGAAAGCTCCTACGAGCAGTACTTC.

The V call is TRBV7-8, the J call TRBJ2-7; 8 nucleotides agree with TRBD2. Germline V lookup: CDR1 SGHVS, CDR2 FQNEAQ. After removal of 4 bases from V and 6 bases from J, the junction contained 5 bases not matched to a gene. This CDR3 is built from 13 residues. The CDR3 nucleotides are TGTGCCAGCAGCTCGAGGACTAGCCCCGAGCAGTACTTC. The encoded protein is CASSSRTSPEQYF.

As to this clone: A read error is the likely source, as a far larger clone sits one nucleotide away. The chain carries TRBV10-3 and TRBJ2-7; D is undetermined. V shed 6 bases and J shed 0 bases, with 3 bases lying between them. Germline V gene sequence: CDR1 ENHRY, CDR2 SYGVKD. The CDR3 runs to 11 residues. CDR3 DNA sequence: TGTGCCATCAGCAACTCCTACGAGCAGTACTTC. It specifies CAISNSYEQYF.

The chain employs TRBV7-2 and TRBJ1-1; TRBD1 matches at 8 bases. Trimming took 3 bases from V and 4 from J; bases not matched to a gene: 10. CDR1 and CDR2 (germline): SGHTA, FQGNSA. The CDR3 sequence is 16 residues long. DNA for the CDR3: TGTGCCAGCAGCTTTCACAGGGGGTACAGGGTCACTGAAGCTTTCTTT. Its translation is CASSFHRGYRVTEAFF.

This clone has a handful of counts. In the same sample, other DNA sequences code for this CDR3. The J gene is TRBJ2-5, the V gene TRBV9, with 8 bases identical to TRBD2. This CDR3 contains 14 residues. Germline CDR1 is SGDLS and CDR2 is YYNGEE. Unmatched junction bases numbered 2, after V lost 0 bases and J lost 4 bases. In DNA form, the CDR3 reads TGTGCCAGCAGCGTAGGTCTAGCGGGAGAGACCCAGTACTTC. Amino acid sequence: CASSVGLAGETQYF.

This clone was counted only a few times. The chain is built from TRBV30 and TRBJ1-1, with TRBD1 as a possible D gene (5 bases). The V gene's germline CDR1 is GTSNPN and CDR2 SVGIG (reference sequence). Trimming left V 4 bases short and J 0 bases short, with 9 bases between. The CDR3 has 13 amino acids. This CDR3 is CAWKQGMNTEAFF. The CDR3 DNA follows: TGTGCCTGGAAGCAGGGCATGAACACTGAAGCTTTCTTT.

V usage is TRBV6-1 and J usage is TRBJ2-5; D not certain. Germline values: CDR1 MNHNS, CDR2 SASEGT. This CDR3 has 14 amino acids. Trimming left V 1 base short and J 3 bases short, with 9 bases between. CDR3 DNA: TGTGCCAGCAGTGAAGTGACACTGGAAGAGACCCAGTACTTC. It yields the protein CASSEVTLEETQYF.

The gene calls are TRBV7-9 and TRBJ1-5, with TRBD1 matching 7 bases. J lost 15 bases, V lost 1 base, and 6 bases had no gene match. CDR1 and CDR2 from the germline V gene are SEHNR and FQNEAQ (reference sequence). The CDR3 length is 12 residues. The CDR3 protein is CASSLGGTVMHF. CDR3 DNA: TGTGCCAGCAGCTTAGGGGGGACAGTCATGCATTTT.

This clone was seen a few times. The same CDR3 can be traced to other DNA sequences in this sample. The V gene is TRBV5-1, the J gene TRBJ1-1; D not certain. Germline V CDR1 and CDR2: SGHRS, YFSETQ. The CDR3 has 13 amino acids. V was clipped by 0 bases and J by 0 bases, with 3 bases between them. CDR3: CASSLAVNTEAFF. DNA for the CDR3: TGCGCCAGCAGCTTGGCCGTGAACACTGAAGCTTTCTTT.

This chain joins TRBV9 and TRBJ2-2; TRBD1 aligns across 10 bases. The germline V gene has CDR1 SGDLS and CDR2 YYNGEE. There are 15 residues in the CDR3. V shed 4 bases, J shed 7 bases, and the junction held 7 bases outside the gene matches. The CDR3 DNA sequence: TGTGCCAGCAGCAAAGGGACAGGGGTTTACGGGGAGCTGTTTTTT. Protein sequence: CASSKGTGVYGELFF.

The V call is TRBV2, the J call TRBJ2-2, with 14 bases aligning to TRBD2. The CDR3 has 20 amino acids. The V and J ends lost 5 bases and 0 bases, in that order; junction bases with no gene match: 11. The germline gives CDR1 SNHLY, CDR2 FYNNEI. The CDR3 nucleotides are TGTGCCAGCAGTCCGAGGGGGACTAGCGGGAGAGTCGCGAACACCGGGGAGCTGTTTTTT. As protein: CASSPRGTSGRVANTGELFF.

This clone was counted between two and nine times. V is TRBV11-2 and J is TRBJ2-3, with a weak D call TRBD1 (6 bases). The germline V gene encodes CDR1 SGHAT and CDR2 FQNNGV. Trimming cost V 5 bases and J 5 bases, with 14 bases left between them. The CDR3 extends over 14 amino acids. The CDR3 DNA follows: TGTGCCAGCAGCAATACAGGGTTTGGAGATACGCAGTATTTT. Translated, it gives CASSNTGFGDTQYF.